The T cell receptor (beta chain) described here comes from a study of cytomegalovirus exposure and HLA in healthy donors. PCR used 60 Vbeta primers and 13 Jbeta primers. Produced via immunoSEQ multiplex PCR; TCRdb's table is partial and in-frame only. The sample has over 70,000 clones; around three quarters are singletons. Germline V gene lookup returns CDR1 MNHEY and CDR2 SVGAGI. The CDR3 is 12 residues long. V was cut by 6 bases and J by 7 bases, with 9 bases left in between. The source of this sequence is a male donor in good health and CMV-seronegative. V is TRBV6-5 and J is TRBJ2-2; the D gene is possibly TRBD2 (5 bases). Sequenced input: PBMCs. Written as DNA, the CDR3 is TGTGCCAGCAGACGGACTCTCGGGGAGCTGTTTTTT. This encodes CASRRTLGELFF.